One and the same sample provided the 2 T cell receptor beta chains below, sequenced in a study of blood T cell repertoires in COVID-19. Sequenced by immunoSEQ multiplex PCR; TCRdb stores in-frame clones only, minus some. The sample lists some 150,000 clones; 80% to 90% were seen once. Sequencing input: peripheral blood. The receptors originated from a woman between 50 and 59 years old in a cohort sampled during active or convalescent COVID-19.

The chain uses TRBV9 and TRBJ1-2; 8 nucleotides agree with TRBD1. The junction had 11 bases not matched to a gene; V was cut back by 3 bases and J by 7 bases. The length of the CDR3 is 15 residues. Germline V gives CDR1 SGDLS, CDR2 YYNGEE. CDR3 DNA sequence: TGTGCCAGCAGCGCGCTCGGGACAGGAGATGCTGGCTACACCTTC. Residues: CASSALGTGDAGYTF. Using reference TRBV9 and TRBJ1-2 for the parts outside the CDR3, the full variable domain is DSGVTQTPKHLITATGQRVTLRCSPRSGDLSVYWYQQSLDQGLQFLIQYYNGEERAKGNILERFSAQQFPDLHSELNLSSLELGDSALYFCASSALGTGDAGYTFGSGTRLTVV.

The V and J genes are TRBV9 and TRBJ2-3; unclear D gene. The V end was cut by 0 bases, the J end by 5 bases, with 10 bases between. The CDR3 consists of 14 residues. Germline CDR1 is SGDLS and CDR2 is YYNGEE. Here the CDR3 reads CASSVVSVRDTQYF. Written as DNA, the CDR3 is TGTGCCAGCAGCGTAGTAAGCGTCCGAGATACGCAGTATTTT.